A single sample is the source of the 25 T cell receptor beta chains below, sequenced in a study of beta chain features in type 1 diabetes. TCRB transcripts that were expressed got sequenced, as all of the isolated RNA had been reverse transcribed. Libraries were prepared by immunoSEQ multiplex PCR; TCRdb keeps only in-frame clonotypes and omits some of them. The repertoire consists of just over 600,000 clones, with about a sixth occurring once and the leading ten covering 0.093%. Material: naive CD4+ T cells from blood. These TCRs come from a man aged 18 to 29 in good health.

The chain links TRBV7-9 to TRBJ2-1; 14 nucleotides match TRBD2. Looked up from germline, CDR1 is SEHNR and CDR2 is FQNEAQ (reference sequence). The CDR3 runs to 17 residues. Germline trimming cut 1 base from V and 10 bases from J; bases unmatched to any gene: 9. The CDR3 loop is CASSLGRLAGGPEEQFF. For the CDR3, the DNA is TGTGCCAGCAGCTTAGGAAGACTAGCGGGAGGGCCGGAGGAGCAGTTCTTC.

The chain's CDR3 is CASSRTSGGAGATQYF. The DNA for the CDR3 is TGTGCCAGCAGCCGGACTAGCGGGGGGGCCGGCGCTACGCAGTATTTT. V and J are TRBV11-1 and TRBJ2-3; 15 bases fit TRBD2. CDR1 SGHAT and CDR2 FQDESV come from the germline V gene (reference sequence). Germline trimming cut 5 bases from V and 8 bases from J; bases unmatched to any gene: 8. This CDR3 has 16 amino acids.

V usage is TRBV7-6 and J usage is TRBJ2-2; D is unresolved. Germline CDR1 is SGHVS and CDR2 is FNYEAQ. The CDR3 has 15 amino acids. The V end lost 0 bases, the J end lost 0 bases, and 5 bases lay between the germline ends. For the CDR3, the DNA is TGTGCCAGCAGCTTAGCGACCGCGAACACCGGGGAGCTGTTTTTT. It is translated as CASSLATANTGELFF.

The chain has TRBV9 and TRBJ1-1; TRBD1 matches 7 bases. Per the germline V gene, CDR1 is SGDLS and CDR2 is YYNGEE. CDR3 length: 16 amino acids. V was pared by 0 bases and J by 0 bases, with 5 bases of the junction left unmatched. The CDR3 loop is CASSVEGAGLNTEAFF. The DNA for the CDR3 is TGTGCCAGCAGCGTAGAGGGGGCAGGGCTGAACACTGAAGCTTTCTTT.

This rearrangement joins TRBV7-2 to TRBJ2-7, with 8 bases lining up with TRBD1. The CDR3 covers 15 residues. The germline V gene has CDR1 SGHTA and CDR2 FQGNSA. The V gene end was trimmed by 6 bases and the J gene end by 1 base; junction bases not matched to a gene: 8. CDR3 sequence (DNA): TGTGCCAGCAGACGGACAGGGATTAATTCCTACGAGCAGTACTTC. Residues: CASRRTGINSYEQYF.

V is TRBV6-6 and J is TRBJ1-1; TRBD1 might be the D (6 bases). Germline V gene data show CDR1 as MNHNY and CDR2 as SVGAGI (reference sequence). CDR3 length equals 14 residues. Trimming shortened V by 6 bases and J by 0 bases, and 11 bases separated the two germline ends. CDR3 amino acids: CASRYREMNTEAFF. The CDR3 DNA reads TGTGCCAGCAGGTACAGGGAAATGAACACTGAAGCTTTCTTT.

The table lists this clone with a few counts. V usage is TRBV5-4 and J usage is TRBJ1-3; D gene uncertain. V was clipped by 1 base and J by 2 bases, with 4 bases between them. CDR1 SGHNT and CDR2 YYREEE come from the germline V gene (reference sequence). This CDR3 contains 13 residues. For the CDR3, the DNA is TGTGCCAGCAGCTTGAGGGCTGGAAACACCATATATTTT. This sequence encodes CASSLRAGNTIYF. The full variable domain, its missing parts supplied by reference TRBV5-4 and TRBJ1-3, is ETGVTQSPTHLIKTRGQQVTLRCSSQSGHNTVSWYQQALGQGPQFIFQYYREEENGRGNFPPRFSGLQFPNYSSELNVNALELDDSALYLCASSLRAGNTIYFGEGSWLTVV.

This clone was recorded a few times. CDR3 sequence: CASSPETGEGSPLHF. The CDR3 bases are TGTGCCAGCAGCCCCGAGACAGGGGAAGGCTCACCCCTCCACTTT. V is TRBV7-2 and J is TRBJ1-6, with 8 nucleotides matching TRBD1. The CDR3 has 15 amino acids. Germline CDR1 SGHTA, CDR2 FQGNSA. Trimming took 5 bases from V and 10 from J; bases not matched to a gene: 10.

The chain links TRBV19 to TRBJ1-4, with D uncertain. In germline, CDR1 is LNHDA, CDR2 SQIVND (reference sequence). Trimming removed 6 bases from V and 5 bases from J, with 10 bases in between. This CDR3 spans 13 amino acids. CDR3 coding DNA: TGTGCCAGTAGACAGCTTTTGAATGAAAAACTGTTTTTT. Translated, it gives CASRQLLNEKLFF.

The J gene is TRBJ2-3, the V gene TRBV7-6, with D possibly matching TRBD1 (5 bases). Germline values: CDR1 SGHVS, CDR2 FNYEAQ. With 5 bases removed from V and 1 base from J, the gap between germline ends came to 13 bases. This CDR3 region has 15 residues. The CDR3, as DNA: TGTGCCAGCAGCCCAGGGTATGGCCGCACAGATACGCAGTATTTT. It specifies CASSPGYGRTDTQYF. Drawing the rest from reference TRBV7-6 and TRBJ2-3, the complete variable domain is GAGVSQSPRYKVTKRGQDVALRCDPISGHVSLYWYRQALGQGPEFLTYFNYEAQQDKSGLPNDRFSAERPEGSISTLTIQRTEQRDSAMYRCASSPGYGRTDTQYFGPGTRLTVL.

This clone was picked up a small number of times. CDR3 DNA: TGCAGCGTTGAAGACCCTCCGACAGGGGCTAACTATGGCTACACCTTC. Residues: CSVEDPPTGANYGYTF. The chain has TRBV29-1 and TRBJ1-2, with TRBD1 matching 8 bases. Germline V gene data show CDR1 as SQVTM and CDR2 as ANQGSEA. The CDR3 runs to 16 residues. Germline trimming cut 0 bases from V and 0 bases from J; bases unmatched to any gene: 6.

In this sample, this clone turned up a few times. The V and J genes are TRBV5-6 and TRBJ2-5; TRBD2 matches 7 bases. The CDR3 length is 14 residues. Germline V lookup: CDR1 SGHDT, CDR2 YYEEEE. J gave up 2 bases and V 1 base, and 2 bases lay outside the gene matches. The DNA for the CDR3 is TGTGCCAGCAGCTTGAGGGGACTACAAGAGACCCAGTACTTC. It is translated as CASSLRGLQETQYF.

The CDR3 DNA sequence: TGTGCCAGCGGATCCGACAAAGACGAGCAGTACTTC. Its protein is CASGSDKDEQYF. The J gene is TRBJ2-7, the V gene TRBV2, with D hard to call. The CDR3 is made up of 12 amino acids. The V gene lost 8 bases and the J gene lost 5 bases, with 13 bases spanning the gap. CDR1 and CDR2 (germline): SNHLY, FYNNEI.

This clone was detected only a few times. The chain joins TRBV11-2 to TRBJ2-7, with 7 bases fitting TRBD1. Trimming removed 2 bases from V and 1 base from J; junction bases left unmatched: 8. The CDR3 has 16 amino acids. CDR1 and CDR2 from the germline V gene are SGHAT and FQNNGV. The CDR3 bases are TGTGCCAGCAGCTTAAGGTCGACAGGGTTTTCCTACGAGCAGTACTTC. Its translation is CASSLRSTGFSYEQYF.

This clone was seen more than once but under ten times. The V and J genes are TRBV6-5 and TRBJ2-7; 9 bases fit TRBD2. V trimming: 4 bases; J trimming: 3 bases; junction bases outside the gene matches: 7. The length of the CDR3 is 15 residues. CDR1 is MNHEY, CDR2 SVGAGI, per germline. CDR3 sequence reads: CASSFGGGADYEQYF. DNA of the CDR3: TGTGCCAGCAGTTTCGGCGGGGGGGCCGACTACGAGCAGTACTTC.

As concerns this clone: The identical CDR3 is also encoded by other nucleotide sequences in the sample. This chain uses TRBV5-1 with TRBJ2-6; D is unclear. Trimming cost V 1 base and J 0 bases, with 5 bases left between them. Germline V gene sequence: CDR1 SGHRS, CDR2 YFSETQ. The CDR3 has 15 amino acids. The CDR3 DNA is TGCGCCAGCAGCTTGTTGGGCTCTGGGGCCAACGTCCTGACTTTC. It yields the protein CASSLLGSGANVLTF.

There are a few counts of this clone. The chain joins TRBV18 to TRBJ2-5; 7 bases align to TRBD1. This CDR3 is built from 15 residues. Germline loops: CDR1 KGHSH, CDR2 LQKENI. The V gene end was trimmed by 4 bases and the J gene end by 3 bases; junction bases not matched to a gene: 8. CDR3 protein: CASSLRGQSKETQYF. DNA for the CDR3: TGTGCCAGCTCACTCCGGGGACAGAGTAAAGAGACCCAGTACTTC.

The gene calls are TRBV10-3 and TRBJ2-2; the match to TRBD1 covers 9 bases. The CDR3 consists of 16 residues. The V and J ends lost 4 bases and 3 bases, in that order; junction bases with no gene match: 6. Germline values: CDR1 ENHRY, CDR2 SYGVKD. Here the CDR3 reads CAISGGTGSHTGELFF. The CDR3 bases are TGTGCCATCAGTGGAGGGACAGGGAGCCACACCGGGGAGCTGTTTTTT.

This chain joins TRBV27 and TRBJ2-7; TRBD1 aligns across 7 bases. V gave up 2 bases and J gave up 6 bases; unmatched junction bases: 7. The germline V gene has CDR1 MNHEY and CDR2 SMNVEV (reference sequence). The CDR3 runs 14 residues. This CDR3 is CASSLIGRGSEQYF. CDR3 in DNA: TGTGCCAGCAGTTTAATAGGCAGGGGGAGCGAGCAGTACTTC.

This clone has only a few counts. The chain links TRBV11-2 to TRBJ2-7, with 11 bases aligning to TRBD2. The CDR3 is 16 amino acids. Trimming cost V 8 bases and J 6 bases; bases outside gene matches: 15. The V gene's germline CDR1 is SGHAT and CDR2 FQNNGV. CDR3 in amino acids: CASRSVYSGRAGEQYF. The CDR3 coding sequence is TGTGCCAGCCGCTCGGTCTATAGCGGGAGGGCCGGCGAGCAGTACTTC.

V usage is TRBV10-3 and J usage is TRBJ2-7; TRBD1 aligns across 7 bases. The J segment lost 1 base and the V segment lost 7 bases, leaving 7 bases of the junction unmatched. The germline V gene has CDR1 ENHRY and CDR2 SYGVKD. There are 14 residues in the CDR3. The CDR3, as DNA: TGTGCCATCACTCCGACAGGGTTGTCCTACGAGCAGTACTTC. This sequence encodes CAITPTGLSYEQYF.

The chain links TRBV12-5 to TRBJ1-2; 10 bases align to TRBD1. The CDR3 totals 13 residues. J lost 5 bases, V lost 6 bases, and 3 bases had no gene match. Germline CDR1 and CDR2: LGHNT and FRNRAP. DNA for the CDR3: TGTGCTAGTGGGGACAGGGGGAGTTATGGCTACACCTTC. Amino acid sequence: CASGDRGSYGYTF.

This clone has more than one count but fewer than ten. The chain employs TRBV5-1 and TRBJ1-2; D remains unclear. Germline-derived CDR1 and CDR2 are SGHRS and YFSETQ. The CDR3 sequence is 11 residues long. Trimming shortened V by 2 bases and J by 6 bases, and 5 bases separated the two germline ends. The CDR3 DNA is TGCGCCAGCAGCTTCCAAAATGGCTACACCTTC. It encodes CASSFQNGYTF.

This clone has a handful of counts. The rearrangement links TRBV28 to TRBJ1-2, with TRBD1 identical over 10 bases. The CDR3 totals 15 residues. Germline CDR1 is MDHEN and CDR2 is SYDVKM. With V trimmed by 1 base and J by 6 bases, 5 bases remained unmatched. CDR3 protein: CASSLLPGTGDGYTF. CDR3 coding DNA: TGTGCCAGCAGTTTATTGCCCGGGACAGGGGATGGCTACACCTTC.

This clone was counted only a few times. This rearrangement joins TRBV18 to TRBJ1-2; weak D call: TRBD1 (5 bases). The V and J ends lost 3 bases and 3 bases respectively, with 17 bases between them. CDR1 and CDR2 (germline): KGHSH, LQKENI. The CDR3 consists of 16 residues. The CDR3 coding sequence is TGTGCCAGCTCACCGACCCCGGGGCAGCCTGACTATGGCTACACCTTC. Translated, it gives CASSPTPGQPDYGYTF.